The sequence of this T cell receptor beta chain was determined in a study of blood T cells in healthy people across ages. Trimming shortened V by 5 bases and J by 7 bases, and 14 bases separated the two germline ends. The CDR3 totals 14 residues. Germline V gives CDR1 MNHEY, CDR2 SMNVEV (reference sequence). Using a J-beta primer mix together with a sample-barcoded 5' primer, a second PCR was run for roughly 6 to 11 cycles. TCRdb used MiXCR to reprocess the 5' RACE reads, holding one entry per CDR3 protein. The data show some 1,500,000 distinct CDR3 sequences, less than 45% seen once. The J gene is TRBJ1-4, the V gene TRBV27, with a weak D call TRBD1 (5 bases). This sequence originates from a woman under 30 in good health. Material: blood. The CDR3 reads CASSRGAGGEKLFF. CDR3 nucleotides: TGTGCCAGCAGTCGAGGGGCGGGGGGTGAAAAACTGTTTTTT.